This TCR beta chain was recorded in a study of T-cell memory formation after mild COVID-19. Study-wide findings and caveats: Those CD4+ clones that contracted were mainly in CM and EM (CD8+ ones in EMRA). Nothing confirmed that second-wave clones peaking on day 37 were specific for SARS-CoV-2.

Trimming left V 3 bases short and J 3 bases short, with 17 bases between. Per germline, CDR1 MNHEY and CDR2 SVGEGT. The length of the CDR3 is 17 residues. TCR alpha and TCR beta cDNA libraries carrying sample barcodes and UMIs were produced by 5'RACE using constant-segment primers. Each CDR3 protein gets one entry after TCRdb re-called the 5' RACE reads with MiXCR. The table includes 380,000 or so distinct CDR3 sequences, roughly 14% detected once. About this clonotype itself: Its antigen remains unidentified.

V is TRBV6-2 or TRBV6-3 and J is TRBJ2-2, with D perhaps matching TRBD2 (7 bases). The sequence was collected from a man aged 18 to 29 who had mild COVID-19 (a few samples of this study predate the infection). Cell type and time point are not known. The sequencing input was PBMCs or a T cell subset sorted from them (not recorded which). CDR3 sequence: CASSYPSGTIYTGELFF. The DNA for the CDR3 is TGTGCCAGCAGTTATCCAAGCGGGACAATCTACACCGGGGAGCTGTTTTTT.